This entry describes one T cell receptor beta chain. Its specificity is not known. The sample belongs to a study of cytomegalovirus exposure and HLA in healthy donors. About the research overall: The same platform as the 666 first-cohort repertoires was used for the 130 or so validation repertoires, a later analysis reported. Study-level points and caveats: The tendency of first-cohort TCR clusters to co-occur in the 90 to 150 validation repertoires emerged from a later analysis. Reportedly, diagnosis of cytomegalovirus status by the classifier showed high specificity and sensitivity.

Sequenced by immunoSEQ multiplex PCR; TCRdb stores in-frame clones only, minus some. The sample lists about 130,000 clones, roughly 90% occurring once. CDR1 SGDLS and CDR2 YYNGEE come from the germline V gene. The CDR3 runs 15 residues. Trimming left V 4 bases short and J 0 bases short, with 11 bases between. The sample taken for sequencing was PBMCs. This sequence originates from a man aged 25 to 40 in good health and CMV-seronegative. The chain uses TRBV9 and TRBJ1-5; D is possibly TRBD1 (5 bases). CDR3 loop: CASSPRAVSNQPQHF. The CDR3 nucleotides are TGTGCCAGCAGCCCCAGGGCAGTTAGCAATCAGCCCCAGCATTTT.